This section outlines one T cell receptor beta chain sequence together with its context. Its antigen remains unknown. The donors were healthy bone marrow donors. This sample is drawn from a study of cytomegalovirus exposure and HLA in healthy donors. Looking at the study overall: Approximately 170 million T cells yielded 100 million or so unique TCR beta sequences in earlier analysis.

The PCR contained 60 Vbeta and 13 Jbeta primers. Clones were sequenced by immunoSEQ multiplex PCR, and TCRdb holds only the in-frame ones, with some missing. The sample carries almost 200,000 clones, just over 75% recorded once. Findings and caveats of the study: Compared with the approximately 700-donor mean, an Asian-associated ancestry cluster reportedly had fewer N-insertions, according to a later analysis. Presence/absence analyses rested on an assumption that sequencing depth was roughly uniform across donors.

The TCR comes from a young man in good health and CMV-seronegative. Sequenced material: PBMCs.

Here the CDR3 reads CASRGEGYTF. The CDR3 DNA follows: TGTGCCAGTCGGGGGGAAGGCTACACCTTC. The chain has TRBV2 and TRBJ1-2; weak D call: TRBD1 (5 bases). The CDR3 sequence is 10 residues long. From germline, CDR1 is SNHLY and CDR2 FYNNEI. The V end lost 9 bases, the J end lost 8 bases, and 10 bases lay between the germline ends.